The present T cell receptor beta chain was sequenced within a study of tumor and adjacent non-tumor tissue in lung cancer. This sample's RNA came from whole unsorted tissue. The normal lung tissue was taken more than 3 cm from the tumor edge. This clonotype was seen just once. A read error may produce the germline difference seen at one junction end. TCRbeta libraries were built with three rounds of nested PCR, modified from ARM-PCR. One entry per CDR3 protein, called by TCRdb with MiXCR from the multiplex PCR reads. The repertoire has 50,000 or so distinct CDR3 sequences, 70% to 80% of them found once; the top ten carry roughly 25%. Germline V gives CDR1 LGHNA, CDR2 YSLEER. This CDR3 comprises 16 residues.

This chain joins TRBV4-3 and TRBJ2-7; possibly TRBD1 or TRBD2 for D (5 bases each). This receptor was obtained from a woman aged 55 to 70 with non-small cell lung cancer. Sample: distant non-tumor lung tissue. CDR3 protein: CASSQGEWGSSYQQYF. CDR3 coding DNA: TGCGCCAGCAGCCAAGGAGAATGGGGGAGCTCCTACCAGCAGTACTTC.